Following are 26 T cell receptor beta chains from one sample sequenced in a study of OX40 agonist ivuxolimab in advanced cancers. Measured with immunoSEQ multiplex PCR; TCRdb has only the in-frame clones, and not every one. The sample has about 70,000 clones, 86% seen once. The sequencing here drew on CD4+ or CD8+ T cells sorted from blood, taken in a trial of the OX40 agonist ivuxolimab. These receptors came from an adult with an advanced solid tumor such as melanoma, head and neck, liver or kidney cancer.

The rearrangement joins TRBV6-1 to TRBJ1-6; unclear D gene. Trimming stripped 0 bases from V and 10 bases from J, with 10 bases between. The CDR3 is 14 amino acids. Germline assignment: CDR1 MNHNS and CDR2 SASEGT. DNA of the CDR3: TGTGCCAGCAGTGAAGCAGGGCTTGGATCACCCCTCCACTTT. Encoded protein: CASSEAGLGSPLHF.

The rearrangement links TRBV2 to TRBJ2-2; D is possibly TRBD1 (6 bases). V shed 3 bases and J shed 7 bases, with 15 bases lying between them. The CDR3 is made up of 15 amino acids. The V gene's germline CDR1 is SNHLY and CDR2 FYNNEI. The CDR3 nucleotides are TGTGCCAGCAGTGATAAATACAGGGTGGGCGGGGAGCTGTTTTTT. Translation gives CASSDKYRVGGELFF.

The chain uses TRBV5-4 and TRBJ2-5, with D perhaps given as TRBD1 or TRBD2 (7 bases each). Germline V lookup: CDR1 SGHNT, CDR2 YYREEE (reference sequence). The ends were cut back, 1 base at V and 5 bases at J, with 15 bases in the middle. The CDR3 is made up of 15 amino acids. The CDR3 nucleotides are TGTGCCAGCAGCTTGACGTCCAGGGGGGGGGAGACCCAGTACTTC. Protein sequence: CASSLTSRGGETQYF.

This chain uses TRBV30 with TRBJ1-2, with D possibly matching TRBD1 (5 bases). The CDR3 is made up of 13 amino acids. V was trimmed by 0 bases and J by 4 bases, leaving 9 bases between them. Germline CDR1 reads GTSNPN; CDR2 reads SVGIG (reference sequence). Here the CDR3 reads CAWSVGASYGYTF. DNA of the CDR3: TGTGCCTGGAGTGTAGGGGCATCCTATGGCTACACCTTC.

This sequence joins TRBV18 and TRBJ1-2; tentative D call: TRBD1 (5 bases). This CDR3 region has 16 residues. The germline V gene encodes CDR1 KGHSH and CDR2 LQKENI. V shed 2 bases and J shed 8 bases, with 21 bases lying between them. CDR3 loop: CASSPGPPGIASGYTF. In nucleotides, the CDR3 is TGTGCCAGCTCACCAGGCCCCCCAGGGATCGCTTCCGGCTACACCTTC.

The genes are TRBV11-1 and TRBJ2-7, with TRBD2 matching 8 bases. Germline CDR1 reads SGHAT; CDR2 reads FQDESV (reference sequence). CDR3 length equals 15 residues. With V trimmed by 5 bases and J by 2 bases, 8 bases remained unmatched. The CDR3 is CASSRQTSATYEQYF. CDR3 bases: TGTGCCAGCAGCCGACAGACTAGCGCCACCTACGAGCAGTACTTC.

This chain uses TRBV10-2 with TRBJ2-6; 9 positions match TRBD1. The CDR3 has 17 amino acids. CDR1 is WSHSY, CDR2 SAAADI, per germline. Germline trimming cut 6 bases from V and 0 bases from J; bases unmatched to any gene: 6. CDR3 protein: CASSQTGGHSGANVLTF. The CDR3 nucleotides read TGCGCCAGCAGCCAAACAGGGGGCCACTCTGGGGCCAACGTCCTGACTTTC.

The sample holds one count of this clone. V usage is TRBV7-2 and J usage is TRBJ1-1; D possibly corresponds to TRBD1 (5 bases). The V end was cut by 4 bases, the J end by 11 bases, with 17 bases between. Germline V gene lookup returns CDR1 SGHTA and CDR2 FQGNSA. The CDR3 contains 13 residues. CDR3 sequence: CASSSSQSGYAFF. The CDR3 nucleotides read TGTGCCAGCAGCTCCTCGCAATCAGGGTACGCTTTCTTT.

The rearrangement uses TRBV13 and TRBJ2-1; 10 nucleotides align to TRBD2. The length of the CDR3 is 16 residues. V gave up 0 bases and J gave up 8 bases; unmatched junction bases: 7. CDR1 is PRHDT, CDR2 FYEKMQ, per germline (reference sequence). The CDR3 loop reads CASSLGVAGGPDEQFF. CDR3 sequence (DNA): TGTGCCAGCAGCTTAGGCGTAGCGGGGGGCCCGGATGAGCAGTTCTTC.

The V call is TRBV7-5, the J call TRBJ1-1. TRBV7-5 corresponds to a pseudogene. CDR3 length: 12 residues. In DNA, the CDR3 is TGTGCCAGAAGCGAGGGACTTCATGAAGCTTTCTTT. Its protein product is CARSEGLHEAFF.

The chain carries TRBV2 and TRBJ1-4; 8 nucleotides line up with TRBD1. Germline CDR1 is SNHLY and CDR2 is FYNNEI. The CDR3 has 17 amino acids. V dropped 5 bases and J dropped 7; count of bases not matched to a gene: 15. CDR3 in amino acids: CASSPGQGRGDGEKLFF. The CDR3 nucleotides are TGTGCCAGCAGTCCCGGACAGGGAAGGGGGGACGGTGAAAAACTGTTTTTT.

This chain links TRBV6-6 with TRBJ1-1; 10 bases line up with TRBD1. This CDR3 has 16 residues. Germline lookup yields CDR1 MNHNY and CDR2 SVGAGI (reference sequence). The junction had 8 bases not matched to a gene; V was cut back by 4 bases and J by 3 bases. The CDR3, as DNA: TGTGCCAGCAGTTCCGACAGGGGGCATGGGTACACTGAAGCTTTCTTT. Translating gives CASSSDRGHGYTEAFF.

CDR3 residues: CASSQGYGYTF. CDR3 in DNA: TGTGCCAGCAGCCAAGGCTATGGCTACACCTTC. The chain carries TRBV16 and TRBJ1-2, with D uncertain. Trimming pared 2 bases from V and 4 bases from J, leaving 2 bases between. The length of the CDR3 is 11 residues. Germline CDR1 reads KGHSY; CDR2 reads FQNENV. Using reference TRBV16 and TRBJ1-2 for the parts outside the CDR3, the full variable domain is GEEVAQTPKHLVRGEGQKAKLYCAPIKGHSYVFWYQQVLKNEFKFLISFQNENVFDETGMPKERFSAKCLPNSPCSLEIQATKLEDSAVYFCASSQGYGYTFGSGTRLTVV.

The chain carries TRBV19 and TRBJ2-1; the D call may be TRBD1 or TRBD2 (6 bases each). Per the germline V gene, CDR1 is LNHDA and CDR2 is SQIVND (reference sequence). CDR3 length: 13 amino acids. In nucleotides, the CDR3 is TGTGCGACGGGGGCGGCCTCCTACAATGAGCAGTTCTTC. This translates into CATGAASYNEQFF.

This chain joins TRBV28 and TRBJ2-1, with 12 bases lining up with TRBD2. CDR3 length: 15 residues. V was clipped by 8 bases and J by 5 bases; unmatched bases: 7. Germline loops: CDR1 MDHEN, CDR2 SYDVKM. This CDR3 is CASRLAGGPHNEQFF. The CDR3, as DNA: TGTGCCAGCCGCCTAGCGGGGGGGCCACACAATGAGCAGTTCTTC. The whole variable domain, filled in from reference TRBV28 and TRBJ2-1, reads DVKVTQSSRYLVKRTGEKVFLECVQDMDHENMFWYRQDPGLGLRLIYFSYDVKMKEKGDIPEGYSVSREKKERFSLILESASTNQTSMYLCASRLAGGPHNEQFFGPGTRLTVL.

The V and J genes are TRBV5-1 and TRBJ2-3; D possibly corresponds to TRBD2 (5 bases). V lost 0 bases and J 6 bases, leaving 23 bases between the germline ends. Germline CDR1 reads SGHRS; CDR2 reads YFSETQ. This CDR3 contains 18 residues. The CDR3 loop reads CASSLASKRRGGVDTQYF. In DNA form, the CDR3 reads TGCGCCAGCAGCTTGGCGTCGAAGCGGCGAGGTGGGGTGGATACGCAGTATTTT.

The chain combines TRBV7-7 with TRBJ1-3; D is undetermined. The V end lost 5 bases, the J end lost 2 bases, and 16 bases lay between the germline ends. The CDR3 extends over 16 amino acids. The germline CDR1 and CDR2 sequences are SSHAT and FNYEAQ (reference sequence). The CDR3 reads CASSPGIDRTGNTIYF. CDR3 DNA sequence: TGTGCCAGCAGCCCCGGGATTGATCGGACTGGAAACACCATATATTTT.

This clone was observed once. This chain uses TRBV2 with TRBJ1-1, with no clear D. CDR1 is SNHLY and CDR2 is FYNNEI in the germline V gene. The CDR3 runs 14 residues. V was shortened by 8 bases and J by 4 bases, with 17 bases between the two germline ends. CDR3 region: CASLVALLGTEAFF. CDR3 in DNA: TGTGCCAGCCTCGTGGCTCTCCTCGGCACTGAAGCTTTCTTT.

V and J are TRBV25-1 and TRBJ1-6; unclear D gene. V gave up 2 bases and J gave up 8 bases, with 13 bases separating them. CDR1 is MGHDK and CDR2 is SYGVNS in the germline V gene. The CDR3 length is 15 residues. The CDR3 region has the DNA TGTGCCAGCAGTGAAGGGTCAGTCAATTATTCACCCCTCCACTTT. This translates into CASSEGSVNYSPLHF.

The chain recombines TRBV15 with TRBJ2-1; a possible D gene is TRBD1 (5 bases). This CDR3 is 15 amino acids long. Looked up from germline, CDR1 is LNHNV and CDR2 is YYDKDF (reference sequence). V was cut by 0 bases and J by 8 bases, with 14 bases left in between. The CDR3 loop is CATSREKGFGDEQFF. Here the CDR3 DNA reads TGTGCCACCAGCAGAGAAAAGGGGTTCGGCGATGAGCAGTTCTTC.

The CDR3 sequence is CASSGGNQPQHF. Written as DNA, the CDR3 is TGTGCCAGTAGTGGGGGAAATCAGCCCCAGCATTTT. V usage is TRBV19 and J usage is TRBJ1-5; tentatively, D is TRBD1 (5 bases). This CDR3 spans 12 amino acids. Germline V gene lookup returns CDR1 LNHDA and CDR2 SQIVND (reference sequence). V was clipped by 5 bases and J by 4 bases, with 6 bases between them.

V and J are TRBV28 and TRBJ2-5, with 8 nucleotides matching TRBD2. V gave up 4 bases and J gave up 5 bases; unmatched junction bases: 18. The CDR3 is made up of 18 amino acids. The germline V gene has CDR1 MDHEN and CDR2 SYDVKM. DNA of the CDR3: TGTGCCAGCAGTTCCCGACGTTGGGGTAGCGGGGATGTGGAGACCCAGTACTTC. Translation gives CASSSRRWGSGDVETQYF.

The chain recombines TRBV19 with TRBJ1-5; 7 bases agree with TRBD1. Germline-derived CDR1 and CDR2 are LNHDA and SQIVND (reference sequence). This CDR3 spans 14 amino acids. J was trimmed by 6 bases and V by 7 bases; bases with no gene match: 9. The CDR3: CASKTGRASQPQHF. In nucleotides, the CDR3 is TGTGCCAGTAAGACAGGGAGGGCCAGTCAGCCCCAGCATTTT.

The chain joins TRBV7-3 to TRBJ2-5; D is tentatively TRBD1 or TRBD2 (5 bases each). Trimming removed 5 bases from V and 5 bases from J, with 18 bases in between. Per the germline V gene, CDR1 is SGHTA and CDR2 is FQGTGA. The CDR3 has 15 amino acids. CDR3 sequence (DNA): TGTGCCAGCAGCCTGGGGGTAGGAAGGTCGGAGACCCAGTACTTC. This translates into CASSLGVGRSETQYF.

This clone was recorded a few times. V usage is TRBV7-8 and J usage is TRBJ2-3; TRBD2 aligns across 8 bases. Germline V gives CDR1 SGHVS, CDR2 FQNEAQ. This CDR3 region has 17 residues. The V and J ends lost 1 base and 3 bases, in that order; junction bases with no gene match: 9. CDR3 region: CASSLVRSGGRTDTQYF. In DNA, the CDR3 is TGTGCCAGCAGCTTAGTAAGATCGGGGGGGAGGACAGATACGCAGTATTTT.

J is TRBJ1-5 and V is TRBV30; D gene uncertain. The germline V and J ends were trimmed by 5 bases and 0 bases, with 8 bases remaining between them. This CDR3 is 13 amino acids long. Germline V gives CDR1 GTSNPN, CDR2 SVGIG (reference sequence). The CDR3 is CAWREYSNQPQHF. The DNA of the CDR3 is TGTGCCTGGCGGGAGTATAGCAATCAGCCCCAGCATTTT.